These 14 T cell receptor beta chains originate from one sample sequenced in a study of cytomegalovirus exposure and HLA in healthy donors. Primers for the PCR totalled 60 Vbeta and 13 Jbeta. Method: immunoSEQ multiplex PCR; TCRdb's copy keeps in-frame clones and lacks some. The sample records 45,000 or so clones, over 60% being singletons. Sequencing used PBMCs. Receptors originate from a woman in her 30s in good health and CMV-seronegative.

The V gene is TRBV21-1, the J gene TRBJ1-5; the table's D call of TRBD1 was not tested on the DNA. TRBV21-1 is classified as a pseudogene. This CDR3 region has 15 residues. As DNA, the CDR3 is TGTGCCAGCAGCAAAGGCAAGGGGAGCAATCAGCCCCAGCATTTT. Translated, it gives CASSKGKGSNQPQHF.

This chain uses TRBV4-1 with TRBJ1-6; 7 bases fit TRBD1. CDR1 is MGHRA and CDR2 is YSYEKL in the germline V gene. Unmatched junction bases numbered 4, after V lost 6 bases and J lost 5 bases. CDR3 length: 14 amino acids. The CDR3 coding sequence is TGCGCCAGCAGAACCGGGACAGATAATTCACCCCTCCACTTT. It encodes CASRTGTDNSPLHF.

The rearrangement links TRBV7-6 to TRBJ1-2, with D hard to call. This CDR3 region has 14 residues. V was pared by 5 bases and J by 2 bases, with 12 bases between. Germline loops: CDR1 SGHVS, CDR2 FNYEAQ. CDR3 residues: CASSPAASNYGYTF. CDR3 nucleotide sequence: TGTGCCAGCAGCCCCGCGGCATCCAACTATGGCTACACCTTC.

The chain carries TRBV7-2 and TRBJ2-2; D gene uncertain. V lost 3 bases, J lost 6 bases, and 5 bases lay in between. This CDR3 spans 12 amino acids. From germline, CDR1 is SGHTA and CDR2 FQGNSA. CDR3 protein: CASSFYPGELFF. The CDR3 DNA is TGTGCCAGCAGCTTCTATCCCGGGGAGCTGTTTTTT.

This clone was observed many times. The gene calls are TRBV5-4 and TRBJ2-7; TRBD2 is a possible D gene (6 bases). Germline V CDR1 and CDR2: SGHNT, YYREEE (reference sequence). CDR3 length: 13 amino acids. Deletions cut 3 bases from V and 4 bases from J, with 11 bases between. CDR3 protein: CASSWAGSYEQYF. Written as DNA, the CDR3 is TGTGCCAGCAGCTGGGCCGGGAGTTACGAGCAGTACTTC.

The J gene is TRBJ1-1, the V gene TRBV2; no definite D call. The V and J ends lost 4 bases and 1 base respectively, with 7 bases between them. Germline CDR1 and CDR2: SNHLY and FYNNEI. This CDR3 is built from 13 residues. The CDR3 DNA follows: TGTGCCAGCAGTGGGCAGTCGAACACTGAAGCTTTCTTT. It translates to CASSGQSNTEAFF.

This chain connects TRBV15 to TRBJ2-1, with D perhaps matching TRBD2 (5 bases). The germline gives CDR1 LNHNV, CDR2 YYDKDF (reference sequence). Trimming cost V 1 base and J 6 bases, with 22 bases left between them. The CDR3 runs to 18 residues. CDR3 sequence: CATSRVDSSLTSINEQFF. The CDR3 DNA reads TGTGCCACCAGCAGAGTGGACTCTTCCCTCACTTCGATCAATGAGCAGTTCTTC. Full variable domain (outside the CDR3, taken from reference TRBV15 and TRBJ2-1): DAMVIQNPRYQVTQFGKPVTLSCSQTLNHNVMYWYQQKSSQAPKLLFHYYDKDFNNEADTPDNFQSRRPNTSFCFLDIRSPGLGDTAMYLCATSRVDSSLTSINEQFFGPGTRLTVL.

CDR3: CASSLTMATAGTQYF. The CDR3 region has the DNA TGTGCCAGCAGCTTGACTATGGCTACAGCGGGGACCCAGTACTTC. This chain connects TRBV5-6 to TRBJ2-5; D perhaps matches TRBD2 (6 bases). The CDR3 loop spans 15 amino acids. V gave up 1 base and J gave up 7 bases, with 17 bases separating them. Per germline, CDR1 SGHDT and CDR2 YYEEEE.

The chain links TRBV7-3 to TRBJ2-7; 12 positions agree with TRBD2. Germline V CDR1 and CDR2: SGHTA, FQGTGA. CDR3 size: 16 residues. Germline trimming cut 5 bases from V and 3 bases from J; bases unmatched to any gene: 8. The CDR3 sequence: CASSPATSGSGYEQYF. The CDR3 nucleotides are TGTGCCAGCAGCCCAGCGACTAGCGGGAGTGGCTACGAGCAGTACTTC.

The V call is TRBV5-1, the J call TRBJ1-5; no reliable D call. The length of the CDR3 is 15 residues. The ends were cut back, 0 bases at V and 2 bases at J, with 9 bases in the middle. The germline V gene encodes CDR1 SGHRS and CDR2 YFSETQ. The CDR3 DNA is TGCGCCAGCAGCTTGGGTATATATGGCAATCAGCCCCAGCATTTT. It codes for CASSLGIYGNQPQHF.

The CDR3 loop is CASSTWRPGANVLTF. The CDR3 nucleotides are TGTGCCAGCAGCACCTGGAGACCTGGGGCCAACGTCCTGACTTTC. V gene TRBV21-1 combines with J gene TRBJ2-6; TRBD2, the table's D call, lacks a check against the DNA. TRBV21-1 is reported as a pseudogene. The CDR3 spans 15 residues.

This chain connects TRBV7-2 to TRBJ2-6; tentatively, D is TRBD1 (5 bases). The germline gives CDR1 SGHTA, CDR2 FQGNSA. V was clipped by 1 base and J by 0 bases, with 13 bases between them. There are 18 residues in the CDR3. The chain's CDR3 is CASSLVGRVNSGANVLTF. The CDR3 region has the DNA TGTGCCAGCAGCTTAGTGGGCAGGGTTAACTCTGGGGCCAACGTCCTGACTTTC. The whole variable domain, remainder taken from reference TRBV7-2 and TRBJ2-6, is GAGVSQSPSNKVTEKGKDVELRCDPISGHTALYWYRQSLGQGLEFLIYFQGNSAPDKSGLPSDRFSAERTGGSVSTLTIQRTQQEDSAVYLCASSLVGRVNSGANVLTFGAGSRLTVL.

The chain employs TRBV5-1 and TRBJ1-2, with 8 bases lining up with TRBD1. Germline V CDR1 and CDR2: SGHRS, YFSETQ. J gave up 2 bases and V 4 bases, and 16 bases lay outside the gene matches. CDR3 length equals 18 residues. Written as DNA, the CDR3 is TGCGCCAGCAGCCTTATAGGACAGGGAAGTGTGGGGAACTATGGCTACACCTTC. This encodes CASSLIGQGSVGNYGYTF.

V is TRBV5-1 and J is TRBJ1-1; 7 nucleotides match TRBD1. This CDR3 spans 14 amino acids. The V gene end was trimmed by 4 bases and the J gene end by 6 bases; junction bases not matched to a gene: 9. Germline CDR1 is SGHRS and CDR2 is YFSETQ. The CDR3 loop is CASSPRAGTAEAFF. DNA of the CDR3: TGCGCCAGCAGCCCCAGGGCGGGGACAGCTGAAGCTTTCTTT.